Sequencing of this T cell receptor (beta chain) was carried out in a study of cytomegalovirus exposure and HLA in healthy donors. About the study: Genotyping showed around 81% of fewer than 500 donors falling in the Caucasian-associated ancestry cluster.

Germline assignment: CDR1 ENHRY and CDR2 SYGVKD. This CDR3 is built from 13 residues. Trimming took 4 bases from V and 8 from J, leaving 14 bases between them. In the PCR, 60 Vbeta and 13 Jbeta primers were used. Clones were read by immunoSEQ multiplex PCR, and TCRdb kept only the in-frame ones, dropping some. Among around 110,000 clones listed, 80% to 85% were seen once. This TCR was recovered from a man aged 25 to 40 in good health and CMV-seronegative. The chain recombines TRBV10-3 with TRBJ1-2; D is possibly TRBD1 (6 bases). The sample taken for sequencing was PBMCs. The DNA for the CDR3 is TGTGCCATCAGTGCCACGCAGGGACACGGCTACACCTTC. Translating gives CAISATQGHGYTF.